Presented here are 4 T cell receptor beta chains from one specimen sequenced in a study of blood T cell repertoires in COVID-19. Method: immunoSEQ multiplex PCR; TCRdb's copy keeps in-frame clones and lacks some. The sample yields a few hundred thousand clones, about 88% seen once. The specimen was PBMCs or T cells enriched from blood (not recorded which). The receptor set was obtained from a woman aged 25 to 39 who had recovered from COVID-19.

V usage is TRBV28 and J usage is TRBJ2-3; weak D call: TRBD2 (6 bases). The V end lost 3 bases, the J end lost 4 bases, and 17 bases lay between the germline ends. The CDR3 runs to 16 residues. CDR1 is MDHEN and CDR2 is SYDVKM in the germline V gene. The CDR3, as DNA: TGTGCCAGCAGTTTGGACGGCGGGATTAGGGCAGATACGCAGTATTTT. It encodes CASSLDGGIRADTQYF.

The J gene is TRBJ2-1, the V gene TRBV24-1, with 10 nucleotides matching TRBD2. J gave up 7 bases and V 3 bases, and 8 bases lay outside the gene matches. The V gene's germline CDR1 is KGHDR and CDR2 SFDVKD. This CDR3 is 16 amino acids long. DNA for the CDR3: TGTGCCACCAGTGATCCACTAGCGGGGAGTGGTAATGAGCAGTTCTTC. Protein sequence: CATSDPLAGSGNEQFF.

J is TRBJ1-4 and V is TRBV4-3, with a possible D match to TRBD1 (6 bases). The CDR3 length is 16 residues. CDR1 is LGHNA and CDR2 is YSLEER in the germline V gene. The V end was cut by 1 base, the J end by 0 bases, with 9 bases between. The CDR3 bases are TGCGCCAGCAGCCAAGTCCCAGGGGCAACTAATGAAAAACTGTTTTTT. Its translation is CASSQVPGATNEKLFF.

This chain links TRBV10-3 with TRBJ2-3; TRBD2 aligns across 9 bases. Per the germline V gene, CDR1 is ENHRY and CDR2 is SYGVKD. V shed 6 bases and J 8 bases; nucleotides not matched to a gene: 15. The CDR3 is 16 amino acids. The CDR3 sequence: CAIRPTSGYGSGTQYF. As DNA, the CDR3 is TGTGCCATCAGGCCGACTAGCGGTTATGGATCAGGTACGCAGTATTTT.